This T cell receptor (beta chain) was identified during a study of shared clonotypes between healthy human individuals. Regarding the study as a whole: Unshared clonotypes carried lower generation probabilities than those common to all four donors.

Germline lookup yields CDR1 MDHEN and CDR2 SYDVKM. The CDR3 length is 15 residues. The ends were cut back, 3 bases at V and 0 bases at J, with 12 bases in the middle. Measured with immunoSEQ multiplex PCR; TCRdb has only the in-frame clones, and not every one. The table has approximately 1.5 million clones, under 99% seen once. There were only Caucasian adults among the donors, and all lived in Nashville, Tennessee. Comment on this clone: As yet, its antigen is unknown.

The chain combines TRBV28 with TRBJ2-7; the D gene is possibly TRBD1 (5 bases). The specimen was naive CD4+ T cells sorted from blood. The subset is: CD45RA+ positively selected. This clonotype was obtained from a man between 25 and 39 years old in good health. CDR3 sequence reads: CASSFSRGISYEQYF. The DNA for the CDR3 is TGTGCCAGCAGTTTCTCTAGGGGTATCTCCTACGAGCAGTACTTC.